Listed below are T cell receptor beta chains from one sample, sequenced in a study of beta chain features in type 1 diabetes. Only in-frame clones appear in the TCRdb table, and some are missing; sequencing was by immunoSEQ multiplex PCR. Among hundreds of thousands of clones listed, around 15% were seen once. Sequences were obtained from central memory CD4+ T cells from blood. These TCRs come from a man aged 25 to 45 in good health. CDR3s include the opening cysteine and the closing phenylalanine or tryptophan. Fields, in order: V gene, clone size, J gene, D gene, CDR3 protein, CDR3 DNA. A D gene is named only where the DNA matches it firmly. The size field is filled for only some rows; it gives once, few, many or a size class.

TRBV19,-,TRBJ1-5,-,CASSTSTTRGLSNQPQHF,TGTGCCAGTAGTACCTCAACCACCAGGGGCTTATCCAATCAGCCCCAGCATTTT
TRBV7-2,-,TRBJ2-3,TRBD2,CASIGLATQYF,TGTGCCAGCATTGGACTAGCTACGCAGTATTTT
TRBV5-6,-,TRBJ1-1,-,CASSLGAGLTEAFF,TGTGCCAGCAGCTTGGGAGCTGGGTTGACTGAAGCTTTCTTT
TRBV11-2,few,TRBJ2-3,-,CASSSEGQGTDTQYF,TGTGCCAGCAGCTCGGAGGGGCAGGGCACAGATACGCAGTATTTT
TRBV19,few,TRBJ1-5,-,CASSIDAVYRPQHF,TGTGCCAGTAGTATAGATGCGGTGTACAGGCCCCAGCATTTT
TRBV6-6,-,TRBJ1-5,-,CAPLYSNQPQHF,TGTGCACCCCTCTATAGCAATCAGCCCCAGCATTTT
TRBV27,few,TRBJ2-3,TRBD2,CASSLFTGGLAGARDTQYF,TGTGCCAGCAGTTTATTTACCGGGGGACTAGCGGGGGCGAGGGATACGCAGTATTTT
TRBV7-2,-,TRBJ1-2,-,CASSPQTGSYGYTF,TGTGCCAGCAGCCCCCAGACGGGGAGCTATGGCTACACCTTC
TRBV28,few,TRBJ2-1,TRBD2,CASSASGTSGRYEQFF,TGTGCCAGCAGTGCCTCCGGGACTAGCGGGAGGTATGAGCAGTTCTTC
TRBV5-1,-,TRBJ2-7,-,CASSLGGSGAYEQYF,TGCGCCAGCAGCTTGGGTGGGTCAGGGGCGTACGAGCAGTACTTC
TRBV7-9,-,TRBJ2-5,TRBD2,CASSLGLREGEETQYF,TGTGCCAGCAGCTTAGGTTTGCGGGAGGGGGAAGAGACCCAGTACTTC
TRBV5-1,few,TRBJ2-5,TRBD2,CASSPDGLAEQETQYF,TGCGCCAGCAGCCCGGACGGACTAGCGGAACAAGAGACCCAGTACTTC
TRBV9,-,TRBJ2-1,-,CASSKSGGAHNEQFF,TGTGCCAGCAGCAAGAGTGGGGGCGCGCACAATGAGCAGTTCTTC
TRBV29-1,few,TRBJ2-1,TRBD2,CSVGGVEQFF,TGCAGCGTGGGGGGGGTAGAGCAGTTCTTC